This TCR beta chain was obtained from a study of cytomegalovirus exposure and HLA in healthy donors. General observations from the study: A cluster of highly shared sequence variants was likely a sequencing artifact. As was reported, the classifier diagnosed cytomegalovirus status with high specificity and sensitivity.

Primers for the PCR totalled 60 Vbeta and 13 Jbeta. Sequenced by immunoSEQ multiplex PCR; TCRdb stores in-frame clones only, minus some. The sample shows about 200,000 clones, around 84% of them seen only once. The length of the CDR3 is 16 residues. Germline V gene lookup returns CDR1 SNHLY and CDR2 FYNNEI. V lost 3 bases to trimming and J lost 0 bases, with 9 bases between them. As to this clone: The antigen remains undetermined.

This receptor was identified in a woman younger than 30 in good health and CMV-seronegative. V is TRBV2 and J is TRBJ2-6; TRBD1 might be the D (6 bases). Material: PBMCs. The CDR3 spells CASSEGQNSGANVLTF. In DNA, the CDR3 is TGTGCCAGCAGTGAGGGACAAAACTCTGGGGCCAACGTCCTGACTTTC.